This T cell receptor beta chain emerged from a study of blood T cell repertoires in COVID-19. Measured with immunoSEQ multiplex PCR; TCRdb has only the in-frame clones, and not every one. Here the sample spans about 50,000 clones, around nine tenths being singletons. This clone came up a few times. The CDR3 extends over 11 amino acids. Germline V gene data show CDR1 as KGHSH and CDR2 as LQKENI. The ends were cut back, 3 bases at V and 6 bases at J, with 5 bases in the middle. Source material: peripheral blood. The source is a human donor in a cohort sampled during active COVID-19. The rearrangement uses TRBV18 and TRBJ1-1; no firm D call. CDR3 nucleotides: TGTGCCAGCTCACCCGGGGCTGAAGCTTTCTTT. Protein sequence: CASSPGAEAFF.